These 26 T cell receptor beta chains originate from one sample sequenced in a study of cytomegalovirus exposure and HLA in healthy donors. PCR used 60 Vbeta primers and 13 Jbeta primers. Assay: immunoSEQ multiplex PCR; the TCRdb copy retains only in-frame clones and omits some. This sample yields around 150,000 clones, of which about a tenth are seen a single time; 1.5% to 2% belongs to the top ten. Sequencing was carried out using PBMCs. The source is a male donor in good health and CMV-seronegative.

This clone was observed a handful of times. The V and J genes are TRBV18 and TRBJ2-7, with D possibly TRBD1 on 5 matching bases. The CDR3 consists of 13 residues. The germline V gene has CDR1 KGHSH and CDR2 LQKENI. Trimming took off 2 bases at V and 2 bases at J, with 7 bases between the two ends. The CDR3 nucleotides read TGTGCCAGCTCACCAGAAGGGGCCTACGAGCAGTACTTC. As protein: CASSPEGAYEQYF.

This clone came up a few times. The rearrangement links TRBV27 to TRBJ1-5; D is undetermined. From germline, CDR1 is MNHEY and CDR2 SMNVEV (reference sequence). This CDR3 is built from 15 residues. The V end lost 3 bases, the J end lost 1 base, and 10 bases lay between the germline ends. CDR3 DNA sequence: TGTGCCAGCAGTTTCGGAGTTGGCAGCAATCAGCCCCAGCATTTT. This translates into CASSFGVGSNQPQHF.

The chain combines TRBV7-2 with TRBJ1-2; TRBD1 matches at 7 bases. CDR1 is SGHTA and CDR2 is FQGNSA in the germline V gene. This CDR3 region has 15 residues. Losses at the gene ends were 1 base for V and 4 bases for J; bases not matched to a gene: 6. CDR3: CASSLDQGTAYGYTF. Here the CDR3 DNA reads TGTGCCAGCAGCTTAGATCAAGGGACAGCCTATGGCTACACCTTC.

The chain links TRBV4-1 to TRBJ1-4; D is undetermined. Germline V gives CDR1 MGHRA, CDR2 YSYEKL. V lost 0 bases to trimming and J lost 5 bases, with 10 bases between them. The CDR3 covers 15 residues. In DNA, the CDR3 is TGCGCCAGCAGCCAAGATTCTTCAGGCAATGAAAAACTGTTTTTT. This translates into CASSQDSSGNEKLFF.

This clone was picked up a small number of times. The gene calls are TRBV6-1 and TRBJ2-3; the D gene is possibly TRBD1 (6 bases). The CDR3 covers 15 residues. CDR1 MNHNS and CDR2 SASEGT come from the germline V gene. Between the trimmed V and J ends, which lost 8 bases and 2 bases, there was a span of 17 bases. This chain's CDR3 is CASGEQGHSTDTQYF. In DNA, the CDR3 is TGTGCCAGCGGAGAACAGGGACACTCCACAGATACGCAGTATTTT.

This sequence joins TRBV19 and TRBJ1-5, with no clear D. This CDR3 is 13 amino acids long. V was clipped by 9 bases and J by 0 bases, with 9 bases between them. CDR1 is LNHDA, CDR2 SQIVND, per germline (reference sequence). The CDR3 here is CASGLNSNQPQHF. In nucleotides, the CDR3 is TGTGCCAGCGGACTGAATAGCAATCAGCCCCAGCATTTT.

This chain connects TRBV9 to TRBJ2-3; 14 bases are a match to TRBD2. J gave up 0 bases and V 3 bases, and 12 bases lay outside the gene matches. Germline V gene sequence: CDR1 SGDLS, CDR2 YYNGEE. The CDR3 is 20 amino acids. For the CDR3, the DNA is TGTGCCAGCAGCGCCCGGACTAGCGGGGGGAGTATCGTTAGCACAGATACGCAGTATTTT. Amino acids: CASSARTSGGSIVSTDTQYF.

The gene calls are TRBV28 and TRBJ2-7; no reliable D call. The germline CDR1 and CDR2 sequences are MDHEN and SYDVKM. This CDR3 spans 10 amino acids. Trimming took off 10 bases at V and 6 bases at J, with 10 bases between the two ends. CDR3 DNA sequence: TGTGCCACTTCCGACTTCGAGCAGTACTTC. Amino acids: CATSDFEQYF.

This clone has a handful of counts. The chain has TRBV29-1 and TRBJ2-7; TRBD1 agrees at 8 bases. This CDR3 has 13 amino acids. V gave up 6 bases and J gave up 2 bases; unmatched junction bases: 6. Germline assignment: CDR1 SQVTM and CDR2 ANQGSEA. In DNA form, the CDR3 reads TGCAGCGTGGGTGGACAGGGACCCTACGAGCAGTACTTC. It codes for CSVGGQGPYEQYF.

This chain uses TRBV6-5 with TRBJ1-1; 8 bases are shared with TRBD1. Trimming cost V 6 bases and J 0 bases; bases outside gene matches: 3. This CDR3 spans 14 amino acids. CDR1 is MNHEY, CDR2 SVGAGI, per germline. The CDR3 nucleotides read TGTGCCAGCAGGGTACAGGGGGTGAACACTGAAGCTTTCTTT. Translation: CASRVQGVNTEAFF.

A few counts support this clone. The chain joins TRBV19 to TRBJ2-1, with a tentative D call TRBD1 (6 bases). Germline V gives CDR1 LNHDA, CDR2 SQIVND (reference sequence). The CDR3 runs 15 residues. The V end was cut by 3 bases, the J end by 9 bases, with 18 bases between. CDR3 sequence: CASSMGSDSKVEQFF. CDR3 nucleotide sequence: TGTGCCAGTAGTATGGGGTCGGACAGTAAGGTTGAGCAGTTCTTC.

In its sample, this clone was seen a few times. J is TRBJ1-4 and V is TRBV4-1, with D uncertain. Trimming took 0 bases from V and 8 from J, leaving 13 bases between them. The CDR3 runs 15 residues. Germline-derived CDR1 and CDR2 are MGHRA and YSYEKL. CDR3 in amino acids: CASSQEVGSGEKLFF. The CDR3 DNA follows: TGCGCCAGCAGCCAAGAGGTGGGTTCAGGAGAAAAACTGTTTTTT.

J is TRBJ2-2 and V is TRBV7-2, with 7 bases aligning to TRBD1. The CDR3 runs 17 residues. CDR1 and CDR2 (germline): SGHTA, FQGNSA. Trimming took 2 bases from V and 1 from J; bases not matched to a gene: 7. This chain's CDR3 is CASSLRSGGRNTGELFF. The CDR3 DNA reads TGTGCCAGCAGCTTAAGGTCAGGGGGTCGGAACACCGGGGAGCTGTTTTTT.

The CDR3 nucleotides are TGCGCCAGCAGCTTGGAGACTCTACAGGGGGCGGGAGAGCAGTACTTC. Amino acid sequence: CASSLETLQGAGEQYF. The genes are TRBV5-1 and TRBJ2-7; 9 bases line up with TRBD1. J was trimmed by 7 bases and V by 0 bases; bases with no gene match: 11. The CDR3 loop spans 16 amino acids. Looked up from germline, CDR1 is SGHRS and CDR2 is YFSETQ.

This clone was seen a handful of times. J is TRBJ2-7 and V is TRBV11-3; D gene ambiguous. The V end was cut by 4 bases, the J end by 1 base, with 5 bases between. Germline assignment: CDR1 SGHNT and CDR2 YENEEA. The CDR3 covers 12 residues. The DNA of the CDR3 is TGTGCCAGCAGCTGGGCTTCCTACGAGCAGTACTTC. Translation gives CASSWASYEQYF.

This clone has more than one count but fewer than ten. The gene calls are TRBV2 and TRBJ1-4; D call uncertain. The CDR3 has 14 amino acids. Trimming took off 4 bases at V and 4 bases at J, with 10 bases between the two ends. Per germline, CDR1 SNHLY and CDR2 FYNNEI. The CDR3 is CASSAPGGNEKLFF. The CDR3 DNA follows: TGTGCCAGCAGTGCACCTGGAGGTAATGAAAAACTGTTTTTT.

The CDR3 protein is CASSLAGDLNSRSYGYTF. The CDR3 DNA reads TGCGCCAGCAGCTTGGCGGGGGACCTAAACTCCCGCTCCTATGGCTACACCTTC. The chain carries TRBV5-1 and TRBJ1-2; a possible D gene is TRBD1 (5 bases). Germline V gene sequence: CDR1 SGHRS, CDR2 YFSETQ. There are 18 residues in the CDR3. The V end lost 0 bases, the J end lost 4 bases, and 22 bases lay between the germline ends.

This clone was seen a handful of times. The chain combines TRBV7-9 with TRBJ2-7; TRBD1 matches at 7 bases. The J segment lost 5 bases and the V segment lost 5 bases, leaving 12 bases of the junction unmatched. The CDR3 is 15 amino acids. The V gene's germline CDR1 is SEHNR and CDR2 FQNEAQ (reference sequence). As DNA, the CDR3 is TGTGCCAGCAGCAATCGTAGGACAGGTATGAACGAGCAGTACTTC. It specifies CASSNRRTGMNEQYF.

This clone was seen a few times. V and J are TRBV28 and TRBJ2-7; TRBD1 agrees at 8 bases. With 8 bases clipped from V and 4 bases from J, the junction kept 10 bases outside the gene matches. The CDR3 loop spans 14 amino acids. The germline CDR1 and CDR2 sequences are MDHEN and SYDVKM. The CDR3 DNA reads as TGTGCCAGCCTTACAAATGACAGGGGATACGAGCAGTACTTC. It yields the protein CASLTNDRGYEQYF.

The genes are TRBV15 and TRBJ2-2; D is unresolved. V lost 3 bases and J lost 3, with 17 bases in between. Germline V gene sequence: CDR1 LNHNV, CDR2 YYDKDF (reference sequence). The CDR3 spans 17 residues. CDR3 sequence: CATSRPDMGSDTGELFF. CDR3 DNA sequence: TGTGCCACCAGCAGGCCCGACATGGGCTCGGACACCGGGGAGCTGTTTTTT.

In DNA, the CDR3 is TGTGCCACCAGCAGAGATCGGGGAGGAGAGACCCAGTACTTC. Translating gives CATSRDRGGETQYF. The V gene is TRBV15, the J gene TRBJ2-5, with a possible D match to TRBD2 (6 bases). Deletions cut 0 bases from V and 4 bases from J, with 9 bases between. Germline CDR1 LNHNV, CDR2 YYDKDF (reference sequence). The length of the CDR3 is 14 residues.

This clone was observed a handful of times. The rearrangement links TRBV9 to TRBJ2-7; 8 bases align to TRBD2. The CDR3 has 15 residues. Trimming removed 4 bases from V and 0 bases from J; junction bases left unmatched: 6. Germline V gene sequence: CDR1 SGDLS, CDR2 YYNGEE. The CDR3 spells CASSPAGGSSYEQYF. CDR3 coding DNA: TGTGCCAGCAGCCCCGCGGGGGGAAGCTCCTACGAGCAGTACTTC.

This clone has only a few counts. The chain links TRBV6-5 to TRBJ1-5; 8 bases are shared with TRBD1. This CDR3 has 14 amino acids. Germline CDR1 reads MNHEY; CDR2 reads SVGAGI. J lost 6 bases, V lost 4 bases, and 5 bases had no gene match. The CDR3 loop is CASSSQGASQPQHF. The CDR3 bases are TGTGCCAGCAGTTCTCAGGGGGCCAGTCAGCCCCAGCATTTT.

This sequence joins TRBV4-2 and TRBJ2-3; D perhaps matches TRBD1 (5 bases). This CDR3 region has 16 residues. Germline assignment: CDR1 LGHNA and CDR2 YNFKEQ. V was trimmed by 1 base and J by 4 bases, leaving 15 bases between them. The CDR3 sequence: CASSQGRYRKADTQYF. DNA of the CDR3: TGTGCCAGCAGCCAAGGTCGGTACAGGAAGGCAGATACGCAGTATTTT.

V and J are TRBV4-1 and TRBJ2-7; D uncertain. Trimming removed 5 bases from V and 1 base from J, with 12 bases in between. Germline CDR1 and CDR2: MGHRA and YSYEKL. The CDR3 extends over 14 amino acids. The CDR3 DNA reads TGCGCCAGCAGCTCGTTGCTTACATCCTACGAGCAGTACTTC. Amino acid sequence: CASSSLLTSYEQYF.

This chain connects TRBV7-9 to TRBJ1-5; 8 bases agree with TRBD1. The CDR3 totals 16 residues. Germline trimming cut 6 bases from V and 3 bases from J; bases unmatched to any gene: 10. From germline, CDR1 is SEHNR and CDR2 FQNEAQ (reference sequence). CDR3 residues: CASSQGARAHNQPQHF. As DNA, the CDR3 is TGTGCCAGCAGTCAGGGGGCGCGGGCCCACAATCAGCCCCAGCATTTT.